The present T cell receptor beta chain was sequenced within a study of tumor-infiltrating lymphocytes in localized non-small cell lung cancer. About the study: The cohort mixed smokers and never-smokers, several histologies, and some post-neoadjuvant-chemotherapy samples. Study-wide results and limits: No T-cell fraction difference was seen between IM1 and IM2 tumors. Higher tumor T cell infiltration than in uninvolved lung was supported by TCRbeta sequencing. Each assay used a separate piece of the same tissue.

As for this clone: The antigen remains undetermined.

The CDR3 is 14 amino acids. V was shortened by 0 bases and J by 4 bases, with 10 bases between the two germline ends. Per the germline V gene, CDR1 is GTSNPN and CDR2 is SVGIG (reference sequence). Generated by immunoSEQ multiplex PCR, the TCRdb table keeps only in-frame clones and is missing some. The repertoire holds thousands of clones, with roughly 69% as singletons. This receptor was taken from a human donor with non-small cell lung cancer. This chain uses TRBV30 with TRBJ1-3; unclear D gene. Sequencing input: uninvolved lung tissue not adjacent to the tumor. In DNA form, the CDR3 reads TGTGCCTGGAGTGTCTCCGGGGTCGGAAACACCATATATTTT. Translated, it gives CAWSVSGVGNTIYF.